This TCR beta chain came from a study of regulatory T cells in long-lasting Graves disease. V dropped 6 bases and J dropped 7 bases, with 15 bases sitting between them. Germline V gene data show CDR1 as MNHNS and CDR2 as SASEGT. This CDR3 has 13 amino acids. Construction of TCR beta libraries relied on iRepertoire HTBI primers and on Arm-PCR targeting CDR3 regions. MiXCR, run by TCRdb on the multiplex PCR reads, gives a single entry per CDR3 protein. The table lists approximately 460,000 distinct CDR3 sequences, about a sixth of them singletons. Time point in this sample: newly diagnosed GD, antithyroid drugs for less than 3 months. RNA extracted from PBMCs served as the sequencing template. This clonotype was counted a few times. These same records also appear under a second study, on T cells in Graves' hyperthyroidism and ophthalmopathy. That source reports: Subjects aged 18 to 65 presented with newly diagnosed hyperthyroidism of less than 2 months' duration. Model output signaled ophthalmopathy a median roughly six months ahead of onset.

The clonotype comes from a woman aged 25 to 39 with Graves disease. Here the sequenced sample was peripheral blood mononuclear cells (PBMCs), taken at new diagnosis, from a patient treated with antithyroid drugs. The chain joins TRBV6-1 to TRBJ1-1; no clear D. The CDR3 loop is CASSAAPGREAFF. For the CDR3, the DNA is TGTGCCAGCAGCGCGGCCCCTGGGCGTGAAGCTTTCTTT.